The source of this T cell receptor beta chain is a study of blood T cell repertoires in COVID-19. Study at large: Collection of acute and convalescent COVID-19 samples took place in the United States, Italy and Spain.

Some clones are missing from TCRdb's copy, which holds only in-frame ones; the method was immunoSEQ multiplex PCR. Among 150,000 to 200,000 clones listed, approximately 88% were seen once. Germline loops: CDR1 MNHEY, CDR2 SMNVEV (reference sequence). Trimming took off 0 bases at V and 4 bases at J, with 7 bases between the two ends. The CDR3 spans 14 residues. Sequenced: peripheral blood. The chain recombines TRBV27 with TRBJ2-1, with D hard to call. The sequence was obtained from a woman aged 30 to 39 with acute or convalescent COVID-19. CDR3 residues: CASSLSAQYNEQFF. The CDR3 DNA reads TGTGCCAGCAGTTTATCGGCCCAATACAATGAGCAGTTCTTC.